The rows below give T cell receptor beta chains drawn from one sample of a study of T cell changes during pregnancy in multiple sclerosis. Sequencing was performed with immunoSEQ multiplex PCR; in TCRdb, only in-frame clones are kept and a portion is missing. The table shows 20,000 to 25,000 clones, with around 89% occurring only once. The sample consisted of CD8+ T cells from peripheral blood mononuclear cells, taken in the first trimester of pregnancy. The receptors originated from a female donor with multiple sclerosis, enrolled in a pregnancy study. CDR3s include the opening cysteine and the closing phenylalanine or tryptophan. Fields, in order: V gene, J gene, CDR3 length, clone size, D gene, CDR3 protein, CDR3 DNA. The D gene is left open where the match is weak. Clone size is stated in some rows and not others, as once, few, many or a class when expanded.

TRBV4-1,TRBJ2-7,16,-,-,CASSQEPQGLVYEQYF,TGCGCCAGCAGCCAAGAGCCACAAGGACTCGTCTACGAGCAGTACTTC
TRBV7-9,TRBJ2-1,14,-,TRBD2,CASSSAGAHNEQFF,TGTGCCAGCAGTTCCGCGGGAGCCCACAATGAGCAGTTCTTC
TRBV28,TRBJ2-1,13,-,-,CASMGSWDNEQFF,TGTGCCAGCATGGGGAGTTGGGACAATGAGCAGTTCTTC
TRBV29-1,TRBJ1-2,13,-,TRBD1,CSVEGQGGDGYTF,TGCAGCGTTGAAGGGCAGGGGGGTGATGGCTACACCTTC
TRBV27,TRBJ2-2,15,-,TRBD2,CASRPYAGAYGELFF,TGTGCCAGCAGGCCATACGCGGGAGCGTACGGGGAGCTGTTTTTT
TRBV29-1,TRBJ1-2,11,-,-,CSVTDSYGYTF,TGCAGCGTTACGGACAGTTATGGCTACACCTTC
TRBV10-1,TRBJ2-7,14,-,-,CASSDRDFPYEQYF,TGCGCCAGCAGTGACCGGGACTTCCCCTACGAGCAGTACTTC
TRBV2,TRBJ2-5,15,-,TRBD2,CASSEPGTSQETQYF,TGTGCCAGCAGTGAACCAGGGACTAGCCAAGAGACCCAGTACTTC
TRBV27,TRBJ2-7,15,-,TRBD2,CASSLSRSGRYEQYF,TGTGCCAGCAGTTTATCGAGAAGCGGGAGATACGAGCAGTACTTC
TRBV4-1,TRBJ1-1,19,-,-,CASSQILIPSTEMNTEAFF,TGCGCCAGCAGCCAAATACTCATCCCGTCGACAGAAATGAACACTGAAGCTTTCTTT
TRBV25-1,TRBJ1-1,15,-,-,CASSDRQGRGLAAFF,TGTGCCAGCAGTGATCGGCAGGGGCGCGGGCTGGCAGCTTTCTTT
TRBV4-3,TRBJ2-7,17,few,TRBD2,CASSQVWTGTISYEQYF,TGCGCCAGCAGCCAAGTGTGGACCGGGACTATTTCCTACGAGCAGTACTTC
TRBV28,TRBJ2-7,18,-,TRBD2,CASSPLFSVSGSPYEQYF,TGTGCCAGCAGTCCACTATTCTCCGTTAGCGGGAGCCCTTACGAGCAGTACTTC
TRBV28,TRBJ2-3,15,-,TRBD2,CASSLLAGNTDTQYF,TGTGCCAGCAGTTTACTAGCGGGAAACACAGATACGCAGTATTTT
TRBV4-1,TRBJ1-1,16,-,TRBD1,CASSPLLTGGNTEAFF,TGCGCCAGCAGCCCCCTACTGACAGGGGGCAACACTGAAGCTTTCTTT
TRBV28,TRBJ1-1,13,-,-,CASSLGGNTEAFF,TGTGCCAGCAGCCTGGGGGGGAACACTGAAGCTTTCTTT
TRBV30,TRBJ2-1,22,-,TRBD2,CAWSTAGLAGGLEWSSYNEQFF,TGTGCCTGGAGTACTGCGGGACTAGCGGGAGGGCTAGAATGGAGCTCCTACAATGAGCAGTTCTTC
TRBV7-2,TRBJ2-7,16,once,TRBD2,CASSTRLAGGPPEQYF,TGTGCCAGCAGCACCCGACTAGCGGGAGGCCCCCCCGAGCAGTACTTC
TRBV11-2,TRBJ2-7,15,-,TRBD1,CASSFPGQGSYEQYF,TGTGCCAGCAGCTTTCCGGGACAGGGGAGTTACGAGCAGTACTTC
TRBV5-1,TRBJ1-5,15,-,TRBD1,CASSPGQYSNQPQHF,TGCGCCAGCAGCCCGGGACAGTATAGCAATCAGCCCCAGCATTTT
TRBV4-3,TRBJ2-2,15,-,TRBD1,CASSSHRGPTGELFF,TGCGCCAGCAGCTCACACAGGGGGCCCACCGGGGAGCTGTTTTTT
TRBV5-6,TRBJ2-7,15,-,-,CASSLEAGDPYEQYF,TGTGCCAGCAGCTTGGAGGCCGGGGATCCCTACGAGCAGTACTTC
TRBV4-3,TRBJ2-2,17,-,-,CASSQERRLTWTGELFF,TGCGCCAGCAGCCAAGAGCGTAGATTAACGTGGACCGGGGAGCTGTTTTTT
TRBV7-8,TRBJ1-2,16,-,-,CASSLGGTNAKDGYTF,TGTGCCAGCAGCTTAGGGGGGACTAACGCTAAGGATGGCTACACCTTC
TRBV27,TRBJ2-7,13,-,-,CASSLYSLAEQYF,TGTGCCAGCAGTTTATACAGCCTCGCCGAGCAGTACTTC
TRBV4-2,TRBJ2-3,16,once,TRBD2,CASSQELAGGPDTQYF,TGTGCCAGCAGCCAAGAACTAGCGGGAGGGCCAGATACGCAGTATTTT
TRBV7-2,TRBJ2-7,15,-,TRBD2,CASSLSRDYSYEQYF,TGTGCCAGCAGCTTAAGCCGGGACTACTCCTACGAGCAGTACTTC
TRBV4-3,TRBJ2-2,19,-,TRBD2,CASSQVGLAGVIGTGELFF,TGCGCCAGCAGCCAAGTGGGACTAGCGGGAGTTATCGGGACCGGGGAGCTGTTTTTT
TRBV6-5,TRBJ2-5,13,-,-,CASSPGTQETQYF,TGTGCCAGCAGCCCCGGTACCCAAGAGACCCAGTACTTC
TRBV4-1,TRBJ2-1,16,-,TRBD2,CASSLLLAGGDNEQFF,TGCGCCAGCAGCCTATTACTAGCGGGAGGTGACAATGAGCAGTTCTTC
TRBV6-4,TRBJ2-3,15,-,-,CASSEQGGDQDTQYF,TGTGCCAGCAGTGAACAGGGGGGGGATCAAGATACGCAGTATTTT
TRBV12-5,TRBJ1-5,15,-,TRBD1,CASGLATGGVQPQHF,TGTGCTAGTGGTTTGGCGACAGGGGGAGTTCAGCCCCAGCATTTT
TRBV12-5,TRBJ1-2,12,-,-,CASGHGGYGYTF,TGTGCTAGTGGACACGGCGGGTATGGCTACACCTTC
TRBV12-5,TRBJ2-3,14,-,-,CASGYETGADTQYF,TGTGCTAGTGGTTACGAGACTGGTGCAGATACGCAGTATTTT
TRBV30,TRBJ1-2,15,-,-,CAWSGEGGSFYGYTF,TGTGCCTGGAGTGGGGAAGGAGGGTCTTTCTATGGCTACACCTTC
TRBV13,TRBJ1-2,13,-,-,CASSLRQNYGYTF,TGTGCCAGCAGCTTAAGACAGAACTATGGCTACACCTTC
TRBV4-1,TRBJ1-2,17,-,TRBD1,CASSQDLSGQLVYGYTF,TGCGCCAGCAGCCAGGATCTCTCGGGACAGCTCGTCTATGGCTACACCTTC
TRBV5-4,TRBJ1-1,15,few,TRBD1,CASSPPGQLNTEAFF,TGTGCCAGCAGTCCTCCGGGACAGCTAAACACTGAAGCTTTCTTT
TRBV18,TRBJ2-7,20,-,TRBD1,CASSPYRDRAPFIGYYEQYF,TGTGCCAGCTCACCGTACCGGGACAGGGCGCCTTTCATAGGCTACTACGAGCAGTACTTC
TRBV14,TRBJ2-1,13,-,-,CASRKLSYNEQFF,TGTGCCAGCAGGAAGCTAAGCTACAATGAGCAGTTCTTC
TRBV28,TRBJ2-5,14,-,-,CASSLRLIEETQYF,TGTGCCAGCAGTCTGAGACTGATTGAAGAGACCCAGTACTTC
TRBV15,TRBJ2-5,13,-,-,CATSQEGGETQYF,TGTGCCACCAGCCAGGAGGGAGGAGAGACCCAGTACTTC
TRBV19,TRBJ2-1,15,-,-,CASSPTGDLYNEQFF,TGTGCCAGTAGTCCGACAGGCGATTTATACAATGAGCAGTTCTTC
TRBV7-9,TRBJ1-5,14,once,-,CASSSSGVNQPQHF,TGTGCCAGCAGCTCCTCAGGGGTCAATCAGCCCCAGCATTTT
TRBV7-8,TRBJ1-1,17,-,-,CASSTSRLGGQSTEAFF,TGTGCCAGCAGCACAAGTCGCCTCGGGGGGCAATCGACTGAAGCTTTCTTT
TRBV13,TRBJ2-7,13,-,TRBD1,CASSATGGYEQYF,TGTGCCAGCAGCGCGACAGGGGGGTACGAGCAGTACTTC
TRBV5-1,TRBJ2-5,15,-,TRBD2,CASSLGLAGEETQYF,TGCGCCAGCAGCTTGGGACTAGCGGGAGAAGAGACCCAGTACTTC
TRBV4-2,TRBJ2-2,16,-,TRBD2,CASSHLTSGITGELFF,TGTGCCAGCAGCCACCTGACTAGCGGAATCACCGGGGAGCTGTTTTTT